The clone carrying this T cell receptor (beta chain) was seen once. What it recognizes is unknown. This sample stems from a study of T cell responses to AZD1222 COVID-19 vaccine. Study-level findings and limits: Repertoires in all cases were sampled only once the peak T cell response had passed. Only a handful of AZD1222 recipients were seropositive at baseline. Vaccine-associated CD4 TCRs ranged over spike, dominating at 160-218 and 743-854. The donors showed a predominance of white British ancestry and of females, with possible underestimation of clonal diversity.

Repertoires were generated with immunoSEQ multiplex PCR, while TCRdb's copy carries only in-frame clones and drops some. This sample carries approximately 150,000 clones, 93% of them seen once, and the ten largest clones take 5% to 5.5%. V was shortened by 0 bases and J by 5 bases, with 15 bases between the two germline ends. This CDR3 is 16 amino acids long. CDR1 is SGHRS and CDR2 is YFSETQ in the germline V gene. This sequence joins TRBV5-1 and TRBJ2-1; D might be TRBD2 (7 bases). The clonotype originates from an adult in good health. This specimen was peripheral blood, taken on day 0 of AZD1222 vaccination. CDR3 DNA: TGCGCCAGCAGCTTGGGTTGGGGGGGCCTGGACAATGAGCAGTTCTTC. Translated, it gives CASSLGWGGLDNEQFF.